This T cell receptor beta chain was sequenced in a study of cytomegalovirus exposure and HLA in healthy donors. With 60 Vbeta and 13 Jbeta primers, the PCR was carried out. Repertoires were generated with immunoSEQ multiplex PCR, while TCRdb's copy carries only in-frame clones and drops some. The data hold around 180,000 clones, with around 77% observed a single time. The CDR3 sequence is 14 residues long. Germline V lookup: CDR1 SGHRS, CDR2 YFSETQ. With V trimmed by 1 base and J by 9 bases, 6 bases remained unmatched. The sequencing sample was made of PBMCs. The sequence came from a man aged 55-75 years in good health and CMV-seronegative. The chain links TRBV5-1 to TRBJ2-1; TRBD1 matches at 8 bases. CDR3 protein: CASSLPGQGGEQFF. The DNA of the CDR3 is TGCGCCAGCAGCTTGCCCGGACAGGGCGGTGAGCAGTTCTTC. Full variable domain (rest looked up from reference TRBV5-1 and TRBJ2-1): KAGVTQTPRYLIKTRGQQVTLSCSPISGHRSVSWYQQTPGQGLQFLFEYFSETQRNKGNFPGRFSGRQFSNSRSEMNVSTLELGDSALYLCASSLPGQGGEQFFGPGTRLTVL.